A selection of T cell receptor beta chains follows, all from one sample in a study of cytomegalovirus exposure and HLA in healthy donors. TCRdb keeps only in-frame clones here, not all; method: immunoSEQ multiplex PCR. The table has around 160,000 clones, approximately 81% seen once; the top ten hold roughly 10%. Source material: PBMCs. The receptors derive from a man aged 30 to 45 in good health and CMV-seropositive. Both conserved end residues are part of each CDR3. A D gene is named only where the DNA matches it firmly. A clone size is listed for some rows: how often the clone was seen (once, few, many), or a class if it is expanded.

>TRBD1|NA|TRBV30|TRBJ2-7
CAWSVLGQDRYEQYF
TGTGCCTGGAGTGTCCTAGGACAGGACCGCTACGAGCAGTACTTC
>NA|NA|TRBV28|TRBJ2-7
CASSLSEGTYEQYF
TGTGCCAGCAGTTTATCAGAGGGGACTTACGAGCAGTACTTC
>TRBD1|NA|TRBV28|TRBJ1-5
CASGSPSGTGLNQPQHF
TGTGCCAGCGGCTCCCCCTCCGGGACAGGCCTCAATCAGCCCCAGCATTTT
>TRBD1|NA|TRBV2|TRBJ2-7
CAGSGTGVLNEQYF
TGTGCCGGTTCCGGGACAGGGGTTTTGAACGAGCAGTACTTC
>NA|once|TRBV4-3|TRBJ2-1
CASSQDQGRPRFF
TGCGCCAGCAGCCAAGATCAAGGCAGGCCGAGGTTCTTC
>NA|NA|TRBV2|TRBJ2-2
CASSVTGELFF
TGTGCCAGCAGTGTAACCGGGGAGCTGTTTTTT
>TRBD2|once|TRBV5-1|TRBJ2-5
CASSLQGTSVSRETQYF
TGCGCCAGCAGCTTGCAGGGGACTAGCGTCAGTAGGGAGACCCAGTACTTC
>TRBD1|NA|TRBV7-7|TRBJ1-4
CASSLDRGEKLFF
TGTGCTAGCAGCTTAGACAGGGGAGAAAAACTGTTTTTT
>TRBD2|NA|TRBV7-9|TRBJ2-7
CASSSTSASAYEQYF
TGTGCCAGCAGCTCAACTAGCGCCAGTGCCTACGAGCAGTACTTC
>TRBD1|NA|TRBV5-8|TRBJ2-3
CASSFRTGGPDTQYF
TGTGCCAGCAGCTTCAGGACAGGGGGCCCAGATACGCAGTATTTT
>NA|NA|TRBV20-1|TRBJ2-1
CSALRVNEQFF
TGCAGTGCTCTCCGAGTAAATGAGCAGTTCTTC
>NA|NA|TRBV28|TRBJ2-2
CASSFTAGRGLGELFF
TGTGCCAGCAGTTTCACCGCCGGAAGGGGTCTCGGGGAGCTGTTTTTT
>TRBD1|NA|TRBV27|TRBJ1-1
CASSTQPGQGRTEAFF
TGTGCCAGCAGTACACAGCCGGGACAGGGACGCACTGAAGCTTTCTTT
>TRBD1|NA|TRBV28|TRBJ1-5
CASSLLPGQRYSNQPQHF
TGTGCCAGCAGTTTACTTCCGGGACAGAGGTATAGCAATCAGCCCCAGCATTTT
>NA|once|TRBV20-1|TRBJ1-2
CSAAGDLGYTF
TGCAGTGCTGCAGGGGATTTAGGCTACACCTTC
>TRBD1|NA|TRBV10-3|TRBJ1-5
CAISESGDRGTNQPQHF
TGTGCCATCAGTGAGTCGGGGGACAGGGGAACCAATCAGCCCCAGCATTTT
>NA|NA|TRBV7-9|TRBJ2-5
CASSLGGPETQYF
TGTGCCAGCAGCTTAGGGGGGCCAGAGACCCAGTACTTC
>TRBD1|NA|TRBV4-3|TRBJ1-1
CASSQGRGRGWAAEAFF
TGCGCCAGCAGCCAAGGGAGGGGGCGCGGATGGGCCGCTGAAGCTTTCTTT
>TRBD1|once|TRBV30|TRBJ2-6
CAWSVRTGAGANVLTF
TGTGCCTGGAGTGTACGGACAGGGGCTGGGGCCAACGTCCTGACTTTC
>NA|NA|TRBV19|TRBJ1-1
CASRFDRQAFF
TGTGCCAGTAGATTCGACAGACAAGCTTTCTTT
>NA|once|TRBV2|TRBJ1-4
CASSEGPGGSEKLFF
TGTGCCAGCAGTGAGGGGCCGGGAGGATCAGAAAAACTGTTTTTT
>TRBD1|NA|TRBV9|TRBJ1-2
CASSVGDRGDGYTF
TGTGCCAGCAGCGTAGGGGACAGGGGCGATGGCTACACCTTC
>TRBD2|NA|TRBV11-2|TRBJ2-4
CASSMTSGSSGRYF
TGTGCCAGCAGCATGACTAGCGGGAGTTCCGGGCGGTACTTC
>TRBD2|NA|TRBV5-1|TRBJ2-1
CASSPGGTSVGNEQFF
TGCGCCAGCAGCCCCGGCGGGACTAGTGTTGGCAATGAGCAGTTCTTC
>NA|NA|TRBV13|TRBJ1-2
CASSLEVRNYGYTF
TGTGCCAGCAGCTTAGAGGTCAGGAACTATGGCTACACCTTC
>NA|NA|TRBV6-5|TRBJ2-3
CASSYSGDTQYF
TGTGCCAGCAGTTACTCCGGGGATACGCAGTATTTT
>TRBD1|NA|TRBV7-2|TRBJ1-2
CASSLARGQGDSYGYTF
TGTGCCAGCAGCTTAGCGCGGGGACAGGGGGACAGTTATGGCTACACCTTC
>TRBD1|few|TRBV7-6|TRBJ2-7
CASSSSSRGGDEQYF
TGTGCCAGCAGCTCTAGTTCTCGAGGGGGCGACGAGCAGTACTTC